These 27 T cell receptor beta chains were sequenced from one sample in a study of cytomegalovirus exposure and HLA in healthy donors. In the PCR, 60 Vbeta and 13 Jbeta primers were used. Assay: immunoSEQ multiplex PCR; the TCRdb copy retains only in-frame clones and omits some. The table records around 150,000 clones, around four fifths of them present only once. The source material was PBMCs. Receptors were obtained from a woman aged 45-65 years in good health and CMV-seronegative.

The V call is TRBV7-9, the J call TRBJ1-2; TRBD1 matches 9 bases. There are 14 residues in the CDR3. V was pared by 5 bases and J by 5 bases, with 6 bases of the junction left unmatched. Germline V gene data show CDR1 as SEHNR and CDR2 as FQNEAQ (reference sequence). CDR3 sequence reads: CASSADRGRYGYTF. CDR3 coding DNA: TGTGCCAGCAGCGCTGACAGGGGGAGGTATGGCTACACCTTC.

A single count supports this clone. J is TRBJ1-5 and V is TRBV7-9; possibly TRBD1 for D (6 bases). Trimming left V 5 bases short and J 3 bases short, with 11 bases between. The germline V gene has CDR1 SEHNR and CDR2 FQNEAQ (reference sequence). CDR3 length equals 14 residues. CDR3 nucleotide sequence: TGTGCCAGCAGCCAACAGGGTCTCAATCAGCCCCAGCATTTT. It yields the protein CASSQQGLNQPQHF.

This chain joins TRBV19 and TRBJ1-1; 8 bases agree with TRBD1. Germline trimming cut 10 bases from V and 1 base from J; bases unmatched to any gene: 5. The germline gives CDR1 LNHDA, CDR2 SQIVND (reference sequence). This CDR3 has 13 amino acids. The CDR3 sequence is CATGGQANTEAFF. In DNA, the CDR3 is TGTGCCACCGGGGGACAGGCGAACACTGAAGCTTTCTTT.

The rearrangement links TRBV5-4 to TRBJ2-7, with no clear D. This CDR3 comprises 13 residues. Germline values: CDR1 SGHNT, CDR2 YYREEE (reference sequence). V lost 10 bases and J 0 bases, leaving 14 bases between the germline ends. In DNA form, the CDR3 reads TGTGCCTTTCAGCGTTACCCCTCCTACGAGCAGTACTTC. Encoded protein: CAFQRYPSYEQYF.

V and J are TRBV7-8 and TRBJ2-5; 8 nucleotides align to TRBD1. The DNA end is a closer match to TRBJ2-7, so the J assignment may be wrong. From germline, CDR1 is SGHVS and CDR2 FQNEAQ. This CDR3 spans 13 amino acids. The CDR3 loop is CASSPRGLYEQYF. CDR3 coding DNA: TGTGCCAGCAGCCCCAGGGGGCTGTACGAGCAGTACTTC.

This chain uses TRBV5-6 with TRBJ2-5; TRBD1 matches at 8 bases. The CDR3 is made up of 15 amino acids. Trimming removed 4 bases from V and 7 bases from J; junction bases left unmatched: 12. Germline loops: CDR1 SGHDT, CDR2 YYEEEE. CDR3 DNA sequence: TGTGCCAGCAGCGTATACGACAGGGGTTACTCGACCCAGTACTTC. Translated, it gives CASSVYDRGYSTQYF. Combining the CDR3 with reference TRBV5-6 and TRBJ2-5 gives the whole variable domain DAGVTQSPTHLIKTRGQQVTLRCSPKSGHDTVSWYQQALGQGPQFIFQYYEEEERQRGNFPDRFSGHQFPNYSSELNVNALLLGDSALYLCASSVYDRGYSTQYFGPGTRLLVL.

This clone has only one observation. The rearrangement links TRBV7-2 to TRBJ1-1; D gene uncertain. Germline V CDR1 and CDR2: SGHTA, FQGNSA. Trimming cost V 1 base and J 3 bases, with 9 bases left between them. The CDR3 loop spans 14 amino acids. CDR3 in DNA: TGTGCCAGCAGCTTAGACTTACGGGACACTGAAGCTTTCTTT. This encodes CASSLDLRDTEAFF. Variable domain in full (rest from reference TRBV7-2 and TRBJ1-1): GAGVSQSPSNKVTEKGKDVELRCDPISGHTALYWYRQSLGQGLEFLIYFQGNSAPDKSGLPSDRFSAERTGGSVSTLTIQRTQQEDSAVYLCASSLDLRDTEAFFGQGTRLTVV.

The chain uses TRBV2 and TRBJ1-5; 8 bases align to TRBD1. Germline V gene lookup returns CDR1 SNHLY and CDR2 FYNNEI. Trimming at V came to 3 bases and at J to 3 bases, leaving 1 base not matched to a gene. The CDR3 runs to 14 residues. CDR3 sequence reads: CASSETGDNQPQHF. DNA for the CDR3: TGTGCCAGCAGTGAGACAGGGGACAATCAGCCCCAGCATTTT.

This clone was observed a few times. The V and J genes are TRBV4-2 and TRBJ1-2; no reliable D call. Germline V gene lookup returns CDR1 LGHNA and CDR2 YNFKEQ. The V and J ends lost 0 bases and 1 base respectively, with 12 bases between them. The CDR3 has 16 residues. CDR3 in DNA: TGTGCCAGCAGCCAAGAGAGCGGATCCTATAACTATGGCTACACCTTC. Translated, it gives CASSQESGSYNYGYTF.

The V and J genes are TRBV7-8 and TRBJ1-5; 9 bases map to TRBD1. The CDR3 contains 16 residues. Losses at the gene ends were 5 bases for V and 6 bases for J; bases not matched to a gene: 11. Germline V gene lookup returns CDR1 SGHVS and CDR2 FQNEAQ. This chain's CDR3 is CASSLRPTGGIQPQHF. The CDR3 nucleotides read TGTGCCAGCAGCCTCCGACCGACAGGGGGGATTCAGCCCCAGCATTTT.

The V gene is TRBV28, the J gene TRBJ1-5; 7 bases agree with TRBD1. The ends lost 8 bases at V and 6 bases at J; junction bases unmatched: 7. The CDR3 contains 13 residues. Germline CDR1 and CDR2: MDHEN and SYDVKM. Here the CDR3 reads CASYDRESQPQHF. DNA of the CDR3: TGTGCCAGCTATGACAGGGAAAGTCAGCCCCAGCATTTT.

The rearrangement joins TRBV11-2 to TRBJ1-5; 7 nucleotides line up with TRBD1. The junction had 11 bases not matched to a gene; V was cut back by 2 bases and J by 7 bases. CDR1 is SGHAT, CDR2 FQNNGV, per germline. The CDR3 has 16 amino acids. The CDR3 reads CASSLLSTGAGQPQHF. For the CDR3, the DNA is TGTGCCAGCAGCTTATTGTCAACAGGGGCCGGGCAGCCCCAGCATTTT. The entire variable domain, with the rest obtained from reference TRBV11-2 and TRBJ1-5, is as follows: EAGVAQSPRYKIIEKRQSVAFWCNPISGHATLYWYQQILGQGPKLLIQFQNNGVVDDSQLPKDRFSAERLKGVDSTLKIQPAKLEDSAVYLCASSLLSTGAGQPQHFGDGTRLSIL.

This clone has a count of ten or more. The CDR3: CASSGGAYTDTQYF. The CDR3 region has the DNA TGTGCCAGCAGTGGGGGAGCCTACACAGATACGCAGTATTTT. V is TRBV6-4 and J is TRBJ2-3; D possibly corresponds to TRBD2 (5 bases). Germline V gene data show CDR1 as MRHNA and CDR2 as SNTAGT. This CDR3 has 14 residues. V lost 4 bases and J lost 2, with 10 bases in between.

This chain connects TRBV5-1 to TRBJ2-3; 7 nucleotides align to TRBD2. The junction had 11 bases not matched to a gene; V was cut back by 4 bases and J by 6 bases. Germline assignment: CDR1 SGHRS and CDR2 YFSETQ. The CDR3 is made up of 15 amino acids. CDR3 nucleotides: TGCGCCAGCAGCCCCCCCAGCGGGAAAGCGGATACGCAGTATTTT. Translating gives CASSPPSGKADTQYF. The entire variable domain, with the rest obtained from reference TRBV5-1 and TRBJ2-3, is as follows: KAGVTQTPRYLIKTRGQQVTLSCSPISGHRSVSWYQQTPGQGLQFLFEYFSETQRNKGNFPGRFSGRQFSNSRSEMNVSTLELGDSALYLCASSPPSGKADTQYFGPGTRLTVL.

The V gene is TRBV30, the J gene TRBJ1-6; 8 bases match TRBD1. In germline, CDR1 is GTSNPN, CDR2 SVGIG (reference sequence). The CDR3 sequence is 17 residues long. The V gene end was trimmed by 2 bases and the J gene end by 0 bases; junction bases not matched to a gene: 6. The CDR3 DNA sequence: TGTGCCTGGAGTCGACAGGGGTTCTCCTCCTATAATTCACCCCTCCACTTT. Protein: CAWSRQGFSSYNSPLHF.

The rearrangement joins TRBV6-4 to TRBJ1-6; TRBD1 aligns across 7 bases. Unmatched junction bases numbered 5, after V lost 3 bases and J lost 6 bases. Per the germline V gene, CDR1 is MRHNA and CDR2 is SNTAGT. The CDR3 is made up of 15 amino acids. CDR3 sequence: CASSEHAGGNSPLHF. The CDR3 nucleotides read TGTGCCAGCAGTGAACACGCAGGGGGTAATTCACCCCTCCACTTT.

CDR3 nucleotides: TGTGCCAGCAGCGTAGAGCTGGCAGATACGCAGTATTTT. This translates into CASSVELADTQYF. This chain joins TRBV9 and TRBJ2-3, with D uncertain. V dropped 0 bases and J dropped 4 bases, with 6 bases sitting between them. CDR1 and CDR2 from the germline V gene are SGDLS and YYNGEE. The CDR3 has 13 amino acids.

The CDR3 is CASSPGQPSTDTQYF. The CDR3 DNA reads TGCGCCAGCAGCCCTGGACAGCCTAGCACAGATACGCAGTATTTT. This chain connects TRBV5-1 to TRBJ2-3; D perhaps matches TRBD1 (6 bases). Trimming stripped 4 bases from V and 0 bases from J, with 12 bases between. The germline gives CDR1 SGHRS, CDR2 YFSETQ. The CDR3 loop spans 15 amino acids.

Concerning this clone itself: Other nucleotide sequences in the sample specify the same CDR3. This chain links TRBV7-9 with TRBJ1-1; TRBD1 might be the D (5 bases). V was trimmed by 0 bases and J by 1 base, leaving 6 bases between them. Germline CDR1 and CDR2: SEHNR and FQNEAQ (reference sequence). The CDR3 is 14 amino acids. The CDR3 protein is CASSLAQGNTEAFF. In DNA form, the CDR3 reads TGTGCCAGCAGCTTAGCGCAGGGGAACACTGAAGCTTTCTTT.

The chain uses TRBV7-2 and TRBJ1-2; D uncertain. CDR1 is SGHTA, CDR2 FQGNSA, per germline. The CDR3 consists of 14 residues. V was clipped by 3 bases and J by 5 bases, with 13 bases between them. The CDR3 loop reads CASSFDTGGYGYTF. In DNA, the CDR3 is TGTGCCAGCAGCTTCGATACGGGCGGGTATGGCTACACCTTC.

The chain is built from TRBV10-3 and TRBJ2-7; 9 bases agree with TRBD1. The J segment lost 2 bases and the V segment lost 0 bases, leaving 5 bases of the junction unmatched. The CDR3 covers 16 residues. The germline CDR1 and CDR2 sequences are ENHRY and SYGVKD. The CDR3 region has the DNA TGTGCCATCAGTGAGTCGGTGAGACAGGGGGCCTACGAGCAGTACTTC. Translating it yields CAISESVRQGAYEQYF.

This chain connects TRBV4-1 to TRBJ2-1; TRBD2 is a possible D gene (6 bases). The CDR3 consists of 14 residues. V lost 1 base and J lost 14, with 18 bases in between. The germline CDR1 and CDR2 sequences are MGHRA and YSYEKL. In nucleotides, the CDR3 is TGCGCCAGCAGCCAAGGGGGGTGGGGGGAAACAGAGTTCTTC. It yields the protein CASSQGGWGETEFF.

V and J are TRBV10-1 and TRBJ2-1, with TRBD1 matching 7 bases. This CDR3 has 15 residues. Germline V gives CDR1 WNHNN, CDR2 SYGVQD (reference sequence). V shed 8 bases and J 4 bases; nucleotides not matched to a gene: 11. The DNA of the CDR3 is TGCGCCAGCTTACTTAGGACAGGCGATTACAATGAGCAGTTCTTC. This codes for CASLLRTGDYNEQFF.

This chain joins TRBV7-2 and TRBJ2-3; no firm D call. The CDR3 is 13 residues long. Trimming removed 5 bases at V and 2 bases at J, with 8 bases between. CDR1 SGHTA and CDR2 FQGNSA come from the germline V gene. CDR3 protein: CASSPVVTDTQYF. DNA of the CDR3: TGTGCCAGCAGCCCAGTTGTCACAGATACGCAGTATTTT.

The rearrangement uses TRBV27 and TRBJ1-1; TRBD1 aligns across 7 bases. From germline, CDR1 is MNHEY and CDR2 SMNVEV (reference sequence). This CDR3 is 14 amino acids long. J was trimmed by 11 bases and V by 6 bases; bases with no gene match: 15. CDR3 in amino acids: CASSLTGPLPGAFF. CDR3 nucleotide sequence: TGTGCCAGCAGCCTGACAGGGCCCCTCCCCGGGGCTTTCTTT.

The rearrangement links TRBV27 to TRBJ1-1; TRBD1 matches 9 bases. This CDR3 has 16 amino acids. The V segment lost 5 bases and the J segment 4 bases; nucleotides outside the gene matches: 11. Germline values: CDR1 MNHEY, CDR2 SMNVEV (reference sequence). The CDR3 sequence: CASSPYRGPGVTEAFF. CDR3 coding DNA: TGTGCCAGCAGTCCCTACAGGGGGCCCGGCGTCACTGAAGCTTTCTTT.

The rearrangement links TRBV5-6 to TRBJ1-2; 7 bases agree with TRBD1. This CDR3 contains 15 residues. Per the germline V gene, CDR1 is SGHDT and CDR2 is YYEEEE. V gave up 3 bases and J gave up 4 bases; unmatched junction bases: 9. The CDR3 DNA reads TGTGCCAGCAGCTCCCTTATGGACAGGAGCTATGGCTACACCTTC. Amino acids: CASSSLMDRSYGYTF.